The next 30 T cell receptor beta chains were all read from a single sample in a study of human T cells and chemical hapten exposure. From the RACE reads, TCRdb called clonotypes with MiXCR, one entry per CDR3 protein. The sample consists of a few hundred thousand distinct CDR3 sequences, 4.8% of them appearing once. Sample time point: patch test 1, 2 weeks after DPC sensitization. Treatment here: therapeutic diphenylcyclopropenone sensitization with weekly scalp DPC. The sequencing here drew on whole blood, taken in connection with sensitization to the hapten diphenylcyclopropenone (DPC). These receptors came from a woman aged 45-60 years with alopecia areata. Some clones in this sample may be carry-over from other donors' samples.

The rearrangement uses TRBV20-1 and TRBJ1-6; a weak D match, TRBD1 (5 bases). In germline, CDR1 is DFQATT, CDR2 SNEGSKA (reference sequence). Trimming shortened V by 3 bases and J by 10 bases, and 16 bases separated the two germline ends. This CDR3 contains 14 residues. The CDR3 DNA follows: TGCAGTGCTAGTGAAGGGACCCGAGGATCACCCCTCCACTTT. Translating gives CSASEGTRGSPLHF.

In its sample, this clonotype was seen many times. The V gene is TRBV29-1, the J gene TRBJ2-3, with D unclear. Trimming shortened V by 2 bases and J by 8 bases, and 11 bases separated the two germline ends. This CDR3 is built from 12 residues. Germline V gene lookup returns CDR1 SQVTM and CDR2 ANQGSEA. In DNA form, the CDR3 reads TGCAGCGTTGAATCGTCAGTGGGTACGCAGTATTTT. This encodes CSVESSVGTQYF.

This clonotype was found many times. The CDR3: CASSSLAGGYGEQFF. Here the CDR3 DNA reads TGTGCCAGCAGTTCGCTAGCGGGGGGATATGGTGAGCAGTTCTTC. V is TRBV28 and J is TRBJ2-1; 11 nucleotides agree with TRBD2. The CDR3 loop spans 15 amino acids. J gave up 9 bases and V 4 bases, and 8 bases lay outside the gene matches. CDR1 and CDR2 from the germline V gene are MDHEN and SYDVKM.

This clonotype appeared a few times. The DNA is omitted, as the CDR3 cannot be located on it reliably, and the CDR3 follows TCRdb's listing. The chain links TRBV12-3 or TRBV12-4 to TRBJ1-5; the table's D call, TRBD1, was not checked against the DNA. The CDR3 is 15 residues long, ends included. The CDR3 protein is CASSTSTGSNQPQHF.

The rearrangement joins TRBV5-1 to TRBJ1-1, with TRBD1 matching over 9 bases. The germline V gene has CDR1 SGHRS and CDR2 YFSETQ. The CDR3 sequence is 14 residues long. The V and J ends lost 7 bases and 4 bases, in that order; junction bases with no gene match: 8. The CDR3 reads CASWTGESGTEAFF. The CDR3 nucleotides read TGCGCCAGCTGGACAGGGGAGTCGGGCACTGAAGCTTTCTTT.

This clonotype was counted many times. The rearrangement joins TRBV6-5 to TRBJ1-1; tentatively, D is TRBD1 (6 bases). This CDR3 has 14 residues. V dropped 7 bases and J dropped 0 bases, with 12 bases sitting between them. CDR1 and CDR2 (germline): MNHEY, SVGAGI. The CDR3 here is CASNRGAMNTEAFF. CDR3 DNA sequence: TGTGCCAGCAACCGGGGGGCGATGAACACTGAAGCTTTCTTT.

This clonotype was counted only a few times. The gene calls are TRBV9 and TRBJ2-7; tentative D call: TRBD1 (6 bases). V was trimmed by 3 bases and J by 3 bases, leaving 13 bases between them. CDR1 and CDR2 (germline): SGDLS, YYNGEE. The CDR3 has 14 residues. The CDR3 DNA sequence: TGTGCCAGCAGCGCCGAACAGGGAGTCTACGAGCAGTACTTC. Its translation: CASSAEQGVYEQYF.

This clonotype was detected many times. The rearrangement uses TRBV9 and TRBJ2-3, with D hard to call. V lost 4 bases and J lost 4, with 10 bases in between. CDR3 length: 13 amino acids. Germline assignment: CDR1 SGDLS and CDR2 YYNGEE. As DNA, the CDR3 is TGTGCCAGCAGCTTGATTACAGCAGATACGCAGTATTTT. Its translation is CASSLITADTQYF.

This clonotype was seen repeatedly, ten times or more. This chain uses TRBV7-2 with TRBJ1-4; 8 bases map to TRBD1. V shed 1 base and J 8 bases; nucleotides not matched to a gene: 6. Germline CDR1 reads SGHTA; CDR2 reads FQGNSA. The CDR3 runs to 15 residues. CDR3 sequence reads: CASSLEQGVGEKLFF. In nucleotides, the CDR3 is TGTGCCAGCAGCTTAGAACAGGGGGTCGGGGAAAAACTGTTTTTT.

A few counts support this clonotype. The chain couples TRBV28 to TRBJ1-6, with 9 positions matching TRBD1. Per germline, CDR1 MDHEN and CDR2 SYDVKM. The CDR3 has 16 residues. The J segment lost 8 bases and the V segment lost 6 bases, leaving 11 bases of the junction unmatched. The CDR3 reads CASSPPGTGSDSPLHF. CDR3 DNA sequence: TGTGCCAGCAGCCCTCCCGGGACAGGGAGTGATTCACCCCTCCACTTT.

This rearrangement joins TRBV3-1 to TRBJ1-1; D gene uncertain. CDR3 size: 15 residues. V shed 1 base and J shed 4 bases, with 13 bases lying between them. Germline V gene data show CDR1 as LGHDT and CDR2 as YNNKEL (reference sequence). CDR3 loop: CASSQGGGRFTEAFF. CDR3 nucleotide sequence: TGTGCCAGCAGCCAAGGAGGCGGGCGCTTCACTGAAGCTTTCTTT.

This clonotype came up many times. The V and J genes are TRBV5-1 and TRBJ2-1, with D perhaps being TRBD1 or TRBD2 (5 bases each). Germline CDR1 reads SGHRS; CDR2 reads YFSETQ. The CDR3 has 17 residues. Trimming pared 6 bases from V and 2 bases from J, leaving 21 bases between. The CDR3 sequence: CASNWGRGRLTYNEQFF. CDR3 nucleotide sequence: TGCGCCAGCAATTGGGGACGAGGCAGGCTAACCTACAATGAGCAGTTCTTC.

This clonotype was seen at least ten times. The chain recombines TRBV4-2 with TRBJ1-3; perhaps TRBD1 as D (5 bases). The germline gives CDR1 LGHNA, CDR2 YNFKEQ. V lost 0 bases to trimming and J lost 7 bases, with 16 bases between them. The CDR3 spans 16 residues. CDR3 nucleotide sequence: TGTGCCAGCAGCCAAGATCGAAGGGGTGCCAGGAACACCATATATTTT. Protein sequence: CASSQDRRGARNTIYF.

This clonotype occurred a few times. This rearrangement joins TRBV7-2 to TRBJ2-1; TRBD2 aligns across 8 bases. The CDR3 is made up of 15 amino acids. Trimming cost V 10 bases and J 3 bases; bases outside gene matches: 11. Germline-derived CDR1 and CDR2 are SGHTA and FQGNSA. Here the CDR3 DNA reads TGTGCCACCCGTGAAGAGCGGGGGAGCTACAATGAGCAGTTCTTC. Amino acid sequence: CATREERGSYNEQFF.

The table lists this clonotype with many counts. The chain has TRBV12-3 or TRBV12-4 and TRBJ1-4; no definite D call. Trimming took 1 base from V and 10 from J, leaving 7 bases between them. This CDR3 has 12 residues. The CDR3 protein is CASSLGDGKLFF. CDR3 bases: TGTGCCAGCAGTTTAGGGGATGGAAAACTGTTTTTT.

This clonotype was detected only a few times. This chain connects TRBV5-1 to TRBJ1-5; a weak D match, TRBD1 (5 bases). This CDR3 region has 13 residues. The V end lost 3 bases, the J end lost 5 bases, and 9 bases lay between the germline ends. Germline CDR1 and CDR2: SGHRS and YFSETQ. The CDR3 spells CASSWDLDQPQHF. For the CDR3, the DNA is TGCGCCAGCAGCTGGGACCTGGATCAGCCCCAGCATTTT.

This clonotype was found many times. The chain uses TRBV28 and TRBJ2-3; 9 positions agree with TRBD1. The CDR3 spans 16 residues. The V segment lost 4 bases and the J segment 4 bases; nucleotides outside the gene matches: 9. From germline, CDR1 is MDHEN and CDR2 SYDVKM. CDR3: CASSWGQGGEADTQYF. The CDR3 coding sequence is TGTGCCAGCAGTTGGGGACAGGGCGGGGAGGCAGATACGCAGTATTTT.

This sequence joins TRBV12-3 or TRBV12-4 and TRBJ2-1; 13 bases map to TRBD2. There are 15 residues in the CDR3. V shed 3 bases and J 7 bases; nucleotides not matched to a gene: 3. CDR3 loop: CASSFGTSGVNEQFF. The DNA for the CDR3 is TGTGCCAGCAGTTTCGGGACTAGCGGGGTGAATGAGCAGTTCTTC.

This clonotype was observed many times. This sequence joins TRBV2 and TRBJ1-1, with TRBD1 as a possible D gene (5 bases). Trimming took 3 bases from V and 6 from J, leaving 17 bases between them. The CDR3 consists of 15 residues. Germline lookup yields CDR1 SNHLY and CDR2 FYNNEI. The CDR3 loop is CASSESQQVYAEAFF. CDR3 nucleotides: TGTGCCAGCAGTGAGAGCCAACAGGTATACGCTGAAGCTTTCTTT.

This clonotype was recorded at least ten times. The chain is built from TRBV3-1 and TRBJ2-7; 9 bases map to TRBD2. The CDR3 covers 14 residues. Germline V gives CDR1 LGHDT, CDR2 YNNKEL (reference sequence). The ends lost 4 bases at V and 5 bases at J; junction bases unmatched: 6. In DNA, the CDR3 is TGTGCCAGCAGCCTCCTTAGCGGGGGAGACGAGCAGTACTTC. Residues: CASSLLSGGDEQYF.

This clonotype came up many times. The chain has TRBV9 and TRBJ2-1, with 13 bases lining up with TRBD2. This CDR3 contains 15 residues. The junction had 0 bases not matched to a gene; V was cut back by 2 bases and J by 4 bases. The germline V gene encodes CDR1 SGDLS and CDR2 YYNGEE. The CDR3 is CASSVGLAGYNEQFF. The CDR3 DNA is TGTGCCAGCAGCGTGGGACTAGCGGGGTACAATGAGCAGTTCTTC.

This clonotype was counted at least ten times. The rearrangement joins TRBV6-6 to TRBJ1-2; 10 nucleotides line up with TRBD1. The germline CDR1 and CDR2 sequences are MNHNY and SVGAGI (reference sequence). The CDR3 is 14 residues long. V was clipped by 6 bases and J by 3 bases; unmatched bases: 4. Here the CDR3 reads CASSSGQGDYGYTF. Here the CDR3 DNA reads TGTGCCAGCAGCTCCGGACAGGGGGACTATGGCTACACCTTC.

This clonotype was detected ten times or more. The V and J genes are TRBV2 and TRBJ2-2; no reliable D call. Germline-derived CDR1 and CDR2 are SNHLY and FYNNEI. The CDR3 is made up of 14 amino acids. V gave up 5 bases and J gave up 4 bases, with 11 bases separating them. As DNA, the CDR3 is TGTGCCAGCAGTCCCCAACAGTCCACCGGGGAGCTGTTTTTT. Translated, it gives CASSPQQSTGELFF.

This chain connects TRBV27 to TRBJ2-2; D might be TRBD1 (5 bases). The CDR3 totals 16 residues. Trimming shortened V by 2 bases and J by 0 bases, and 10 bases separated the two germline ends. Germline V lookup: CDR1 MNHEY, CDR2 SMNVEV (reference sequence). CDR3: CASSLIGQSNTGELFF. The CDR3, as DNA: TGTGCCAGCAGTTTAATTGGACAATCGAACACCGGGGAGCTGTTTTTT.

Ten or more counts support this clonotype. CDR3 DNA: TGTGCCAGCAGCCTACGGACTCGTTTCACAGATACGCAGTATTTT. Amino acids: CASSLRTRFTDTQYF. The rearrangement links TRBV11-2 to TRBJ2-3, with a weak D call TRBD2 (5 bases). V lost 5 bases and J lost 2, with 14 bases in between. The CDR3 has 15 amino acids. Looked up from germline, CDR1 is SGHAT and CDR2 is FQNNGV.

The chain employs TRBV2 and TRBJ1-2; 12 bases match TRBD1. V trimming: 6 bases; J trimming: 3 bases; junction bases outside the gene matches: 8. The CDR3 loop spans 16 amino acids. Germline V gene data show CDR1 as SNHLY and CDR2 as FYNNEI. CDR3 protein: CASRSGTGGGYYGYTF. The CDR3 DNA follows: TGTGCCAGCAGGTCCGGGACAGGGGGCGGCTACTATGGCTACACCTTC.

This clonotype was seen ten or more times. The chain combines TRBV28 with TRBJ1-2, with 8 bases identical to TRBD1. This CDR3 contains 15 residues. The germline CDR1 and CDR2 sequences are MDHEN and SYDVKM. V lost 6 bases and J lost 2; bases outside the gene matches: 8. In DNA, the CDR3 is TGTGCCAGCAGGTCAATGGACAGGGACAACTATGGCTACACCTTC. Translated: CASRSMDRDNYGYTF.

The rearrangement links TRBV7-2 to TRBJ2-1, with D perhaps matching TRBD1 or TRBD2 (6 bases each). Germline assignment: CDR1 SGHTA and CDR2 FQGNSA. The germline V and J ends were trimmed by 8 bases and 8 bases, with 16 bases remaining between them. The CDR3 is made up of 13 amino acids. CDR3 region: CASGGGFGYEQFF. In nucleotides, the CDR3 is TGTGCCAGCGGAGGGGGGTTTGGGTATGAGCAGTTCTTC.

V gene TRBV28 combines with J gene TRBJ2-7; the match to TRBD1 covers 8 bases. The length of the CDR3 is 13 residues. J was trimmed by 6 bases and V by 2 bases; bases with no gene match: 3. The V gene's germline CDR1 is MDHEN and CDR2 SYDVKM. The CDR3 DNA reads TGTGCCAGCAGTTTACGACAGGGGCCCGAGCAGTACTTC. This translates into CASSLRQGPEQYF.

This clonotype has at least ten counts. The V call is TRBV5-6, the J call TRBJ1-4, with TRBD1 identical over 7 bases. Germline lookup yields CDR1 SGHDT and CDR2 YYEEEE. The length of the CDR3 is 13 residues. J was trimmed by 13 bases and V by 3 bases; bases with no gene match: 9. The CDR3 sequence: CASSYGQAYGLFF. In DNA form, the CDR3 reads TGTGCCAGCAGCTACGGACAGGCGTATGGACTGTTTTTT.